This paragraph covers one TCR beta chain sequence. The germline gives CDR1 MNHNS, CDR2 SASEGT. V was clipped by 0 bases and J by 8 bases, with 5 bases between them. This CDR3 has 13 amino acids. One entry per CDR3 protein results from TCRdb running MiXCR on the RT-PCR reads. This sample yields about 680,000 distinct CDR3 sequences, of which 13% to 15% are seen a single time; 3.6% belongs to the top ten. The clonotype was recovered from a female donor in good health, serving as a healthy control. The J gene is TRBJ1-6, the V gene TRBV6-1; no firm D call. Specimen: memory CD4+ T cells from blood. The CDR3: CASSEAQHSPLHF. CDR3 bases: TGTGCCAGCAGTGAAGCCCAACATTCACCCCTCCACTTT.